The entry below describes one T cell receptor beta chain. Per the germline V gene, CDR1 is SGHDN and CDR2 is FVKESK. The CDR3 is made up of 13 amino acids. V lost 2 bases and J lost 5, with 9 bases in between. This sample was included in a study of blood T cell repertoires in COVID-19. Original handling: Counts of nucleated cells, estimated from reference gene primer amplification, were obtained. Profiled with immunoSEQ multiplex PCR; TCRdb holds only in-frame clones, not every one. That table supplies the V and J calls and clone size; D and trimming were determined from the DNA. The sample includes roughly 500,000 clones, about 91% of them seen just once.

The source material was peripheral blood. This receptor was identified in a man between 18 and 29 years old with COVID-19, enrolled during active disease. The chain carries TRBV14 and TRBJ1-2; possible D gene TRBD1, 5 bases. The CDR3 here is CASSQTRQYGYTF. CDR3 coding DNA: TGTGCCAGCAGCCAAACTCGACAGTATGGCTACACCTTC.